The 5 T cell receptor beta chains given below trace back to one sample, sequenced in a study of blood T cell repertoires in COVID-19. The table came from immunoSEQ multiplex PCR; TCRdb's copy has only in-frame clones and leaves some out. The sample has around 200,000 clones, 70% to 90% seen once; the top ten hold over 0.95%. Input material: PBMCs or T cells enriched from blood (not recorded which). These receptors were taken from a man between 25 and 39 years old who had recovered from COVID-19.

This chain connects TRBV4-3 to TRBJ2-1; the match to TRBD2 covers 10 bases. The CDR3 consists of 15 residues. CDR1 LGHNA and CDR2 YSLEER come from the germline V gene. The junction had 4 bases not matched to a gene; V was cut back by 4 bases and J by 4 bases. CDR3: CASSPRLAGYNEQFF. The DNA of the CDR3 is TGCGCCAGCAGCCCCCGACTAGCGGGTTACAATGAGCAGTTCTTC.

The chain combines TRBV7-6 with TRBJ2-7, with TRBD1 matching over 7 bases. Germline CDR1 SGHVS, CDR2 FNYEAQ. V was clipped by 5 bases and J by 0 bases; unmatched bases: 7. This CDR3 comprises 15 residues. As DNA, the CDR3 is TGTGCCAGCAGCCCATGGGACAGCTCCTCCTACGAGCAGTACTTC. It is translated as CASSPWDSSSYEQYF.

The chain uses TRBV2 and TRBJ1-2; 9 bases are shared with TRBD1. With V trimmed by 7 bases and J by 6 bases, 9 bases remained unmatched. CDR1 and CDR2 (germline): SNHLY, FYNNEI. There are 14 residues in the CDR3. The CDR3 DNA reads TGTGCCAGCAATTACAGACAGGGGGGGCATGGCTACACCTTC. Translating gives CASNYRQGGHGYTF.

V usage is TRBV4-2 and J usage is TRBJ2-7; 8 bases line up with TRBD2. Germline loops: CDR1 LGHNA, CDR2 YNFKEQ. V was clipped by 5 bases and J by 0 bases; unmatched bases: 3. CDR3 length equals 14 residues. The CDR3 region has the DNA TGTGCCAGCAGCGTAGCGGGGAGCTCCTACGAGCAGTACTTC. Translated: CASSVAGSSYEQYF.

The chain links TRBV12-5 to TRBJ2-2; no reliable D call. The CDR3 runs 15 residues. Germline V gene sequence: CDR1 LGHNT, CDR2 FRNRAP. Trimming took off 6 bases at V and 3 bases at J, with 14 bases between the two ends. This CDR3 reads CASGFVQRDTGELFF. DNA for the CDR3: TGTGCTAGTGGATTTGTCCAACGGGACACCGGGGAGCTGTTTTTT.